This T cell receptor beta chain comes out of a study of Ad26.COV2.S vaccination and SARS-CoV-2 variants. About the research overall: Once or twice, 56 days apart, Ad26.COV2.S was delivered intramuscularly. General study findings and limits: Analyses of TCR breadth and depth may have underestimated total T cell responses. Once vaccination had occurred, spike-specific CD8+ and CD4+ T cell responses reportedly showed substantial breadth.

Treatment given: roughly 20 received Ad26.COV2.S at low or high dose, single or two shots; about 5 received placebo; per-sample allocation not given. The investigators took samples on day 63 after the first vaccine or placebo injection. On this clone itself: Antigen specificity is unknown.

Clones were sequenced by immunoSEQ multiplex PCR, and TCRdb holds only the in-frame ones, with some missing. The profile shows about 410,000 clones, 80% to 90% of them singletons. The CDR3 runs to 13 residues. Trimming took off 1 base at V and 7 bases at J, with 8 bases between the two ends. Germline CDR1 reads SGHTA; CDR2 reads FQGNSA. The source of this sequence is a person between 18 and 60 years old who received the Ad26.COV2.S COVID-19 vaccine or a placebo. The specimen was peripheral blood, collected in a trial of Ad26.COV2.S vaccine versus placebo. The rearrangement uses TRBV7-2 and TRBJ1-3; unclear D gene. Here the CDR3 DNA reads TGTGCCAGCAGCTTAGATTTGGAGAACACCATATATTTT. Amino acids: CASSLDLENTIYF.